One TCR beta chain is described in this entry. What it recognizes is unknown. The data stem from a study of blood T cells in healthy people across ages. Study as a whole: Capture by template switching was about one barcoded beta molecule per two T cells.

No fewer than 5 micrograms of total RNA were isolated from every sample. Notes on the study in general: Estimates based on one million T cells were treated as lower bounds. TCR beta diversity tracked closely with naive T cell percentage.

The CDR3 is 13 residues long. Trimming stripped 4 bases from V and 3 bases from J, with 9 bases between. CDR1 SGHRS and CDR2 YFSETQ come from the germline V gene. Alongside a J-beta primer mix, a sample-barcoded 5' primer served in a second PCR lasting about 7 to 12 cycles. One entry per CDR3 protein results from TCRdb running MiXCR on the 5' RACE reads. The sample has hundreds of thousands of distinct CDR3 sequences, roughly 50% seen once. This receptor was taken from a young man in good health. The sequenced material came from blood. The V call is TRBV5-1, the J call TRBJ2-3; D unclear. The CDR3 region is CASSKGRTDTQYF. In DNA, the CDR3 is TGCGCCAGCAGCAAAGGTAGGACAGATACGCAGTATTTT.